A selection of T cell receptor beta chains follows, all from one sample in a study of long-term antiretroviral therapy in people with HIV. TCRdb's table, derived via immunoSEQ multiplex PCR, lists solely in-frame clones and lacks some. Of about 27,000 clones in the sample, 75% to 85% are singletons; the top ten hold 13% to 15%. Specimen: unsorted PBMCs, collected 2.9 years after starting antiretroviral therapy. The receptors were gathered from a man aged 45-65 years with HIV. Each CDR3 is given without its conserved first and last residue. Expanded clones get a size class; other rows say once, few or many, or leave the size out.

V: TRBV28
J: TRBJ1-1
size: .
CDR3: ASSWKTEAF

V: TRBV5-4
J: TRBJ1-2
size: .
CDR3: ASSLGDRVQYGYT

V: TRBV6-6
J: TRBJ1-3
size: few
CDR3: ASTYGLSGNTIY

V: TRBV5-1
J: TRBJ2-5
size: .
CDR3: ASSLEMVQETQY

V: TRBV7-8
J: TRBJ1-3
size: .
CDR3: ASSLEGRQGGNTIY

V: TRBV20-1
J: TRBJ2-5
size: .
CDR3: SARGAGTQY

V: TRBV10-3
J: TRBJ1-6
size: .
CDR3: AIREGLNSPLH

V: TRBV25-1
J: TRBJ2-1
size: .
CDR3: ASSEPLGTGNYNEQF

V: TRBV4-3
J: TRBJ1-2
size: .
CDR3: ASSQTGTGGLYGYT

V: TRBV2
J: TRBJ1-4
size: .
CDR3: ASSGSAGGEKLF

V: TRBV11-1
J: TRBJ2-4
size: .
CDR3: ASSWGQGQPGNIQY

V: TRBV25-1
J: TRBJ1-1
size: .
CDR3: ASSLGGGTEAF

V: TRBV18
J: TRBJ2-2
size: .
CDR3: ASSTTLSPNTGELF

V: TRBV9
J: TRBJ2-3
size: .
CDR3: ASSVVGGGTDTQY

V: TRBV5-4
J: TRBJ1-1
size: .
CDR3: ASSQLTGNTEAF

V: TRBV2
J: TRBJ2-1
size: .
CDR3: ASSRDYSSYNEQF

V: TRBV11-2
J: TRBJ1-1
size: .
CDR3: ASRLQGGVNTEAF

V: TRBV5-8
J: TRBJ1-5
size: .
CDR3: ASSLTDPQPQH

V: TRBV6-5
J: TRBJ1-4
size: .
CDR3: ASSYGGADNEKLF

V: TRBV7-8
J: TRBJ1-2
size: .
CDR3: ASSSYGAGGYT